Listed below are T cell receptor beta chains from one sample, sequenced in a study of control samples from healthy donors and cancer patients. Measured with immunoSEQ multiplex PCR; TCRdb has only the in-frame clones, and not every one. The sample lists more than 100,000 clones, approximately 88% occurring once. The sequenced sample consisted of blood. The source is a man aged 35-49 years in good health. The CDR3 runs from the conserved cysteine through the conserved F or W. D genes are given only for firm matches. Where a row states a size, it is once, few, many or the class of an expanded clone; other rows omit it.

CDR3 length: 15
V gene: TRBV7-8
J gene: TRBJ2-7
clone size: .
D gene: .
CDR3 protein: CASSLVTGLSYEQYF
CDR3 DNA: TGTGCCAGCAGCTTAGTTACAGGGCTTTCCTACGAGCAGTACTTC

CDR3 length: 15
V gene: TRBV2
J gene: TRBJ2-3
clone size: .
D gene: TRBD2
CDR3 protein: CASSVGGGAADTQYF
CDR3 DNA: TGTGCCAGCAGTGTGGGCGGGGGGGCGGCAGATACGCAGTATTTT

CDR3 length: 15
V gene: TRBV2
J gene: TRBJ2-3
clone size: .
D gene: TRBD1
CDR3 protein: CASSERQGMVDTQYF
CDR3 DNA: TGTGCCAGCAGTGAAAGACAGGGGATGGTAGATACGCAGTATTTT

CDR3 length: 15
V gene: TRBV13
J gene: TRBJ2-1
clone size: .
D gene: TRBD2
CDR3 protein: CASSLTATSDNEQFF
CDR3 DNA: TGTGCCAGCAGCTTAACCGCAACTAGCGACAATGAGCAGTTCTTC

CDR3 length: 14
V gene: TRBV24-1
J gene: TRBJ2-5
clone size: .
D gene: .
CDR3 protein: CASSPGHPQETQYF
CDR3 DNA: TGTGCCAGCTCGCCGGGACACCCACAAGAGACCCAGTACTTC

CDR3 length: 17
V gene: TRBV7-2
J gene: TRBJ1-2
clone size: .
D gene: TRBD1
CDR3 protein: CASSWTGTGSANYGYTF
CDR3 DNA: TGTGCCAGCAGCTGGACCGGGACAGGCTCAGCTAACTATGGCTACACCTTC

CDR3 length: 14
V gene: TRBV19
J gene: TRBJ2-1
clone size: .
D gene: .
CDR3 protein: CASSWRQRGSEQFF
CDR3 DNA: TGTGCCAGTAGTTGGAGGCAAAGAGGGAGTGAGCAGTTCTTC

CDR3 length: 16
V gene: TRBV6-6
J gene: TRBJ2-3
clone size: once
D gene: TRBD2
CDR3 protein: CASSWVSGGAADTQYF
CDR3 DNA: TGTGCCAGCAGTTGGGTCAGCGGGGGGGCCGCAGATACGCAGTATTTT

CDR3 length: 12
V gene: TRBV30
J gene: TRBJ2-3
clone size: .
D gene: .
CDR3 protein: CAWSVPPDTQYF
CDR3 DNA: TGTGCCTGGAGTGTACCCCCAGATACGCAGTATTTT

CDR3 length: 13
V gene: TRBV6-6
J gene: TRBJ2-7
clone size: once
D gene: .
CDR3 protein: CASSYYAAYEQYF
CDR3 DNA: TGTGCCAGCAGTTACTACGCCGCCTACGAGCAGTACTTC

CDR3 length: 17
V gene: TRBV6-1
J gene: TRBJ1-2
clone size: once
D gene: .
CDR3 protein: CASSEVGGYLNIYGYTF
CDR3 DNA: TGTGCCAGCAGTGAAGTCGGGGGTTATCTTAACATCTATGGCTACACCTTC

CDR3 length: 16
V gene: TRBV6-1
J gene: TRBJ1-4
clone size: once
D gene: .
CDR3 protein: CASSEVSGAFNEKLFF
CDR3 DNA: TGTGCCAGCAGTGAAGTCTCAGGGGCCTTTAATGAAAAACTGTTTTTT

CDR3 length: 18
V gene: TRBV3-1/TRBV3-2
J gene: TRBJ2-2
clone size: .
D gene: .
CDR3 protein: CASSQDSRQGSWFGELFF
CDR3 DNA: TGTGCCAGCAGCCAAGATAGTCGGCAGGGGAGTTGGTTCGGGGAGCTGTTTTTT

CDR3 length: 14
V gene: TRBV7-8
J gene: TRBJ2-2
clone size: .
D gene: .
CDR3 protein: CASSNFEGTGELFF
CDR3 DNA: TGTGCCAGCAGCAACTTCGAGGGAACCGGGGAGCTGTTTTTT

CDR3 length: 16
V gene: TRBV24-1
J gene: TRBJ2-5
clone size: .
D gene: TRBD1
CDR3 protein: CATSEGRTGRRETQYF
CDR3 DNA: TGTGCCACCAGTGAGGGACGGACAGGTCGACGAGAGACCCAGTACTTC

CDR3 length: 15
V gene: TRBV21-1
J gene: TRBJ2-4
clone size: .
D gene: .
CDR3 protein: CASARGPLPKNIQYF
CDR3 DNA: TGTGCCAGCGCTAGGGGGCCTCTCCCAAAAAACATTCAGTACTTC

CDR3 length: 16
V gene: TRBV30
J gene: TRBJ1-1
clone size: .
D gene: TRBD1
CDR3 protein: CAWQRDRGIINTEAFF
CDR3 DNA: TGTGCCTGGCAGAGGGACAGGGGGATTATAAACACTGAAGCTTTCTTT

CDR3 length: 15
V gene: TRBV5-6
J gene: TRBJ2-7
clone size: .
D gene: TRBD2
CDR3 protein: CASRGLSGGYYEQYF
CDR3 DNA: TGTGCCAGCAGGGGTCTTAGCGGGGGGTACTACGAGCAGTACTTC

CDR3 length: 10
V gene: TRBV2
J gene: TRBJ1-2
clone size: .
D gene: .
CDR3 protein: CASSDYGYTF
CDR3 DNA: TGTGCCAGCAGCGACTATGGCTACACCTTC

CDR3 length: 15
V gene: TRBV4-1
J gene: TRBJ2-5
clone size: .
D gene: .
CDR3 protein: CASSQGPQEVETQYF
CDR3 DNA: TGCGCCAGCAGCCAAGGACCTCAAGAGGTGGAGACCCAGTACTTC

CDR3 length: 15
V gene: TRBV7-6
J gene: TRBJ2-7
clone size: .
D gene: .
CDR3 protein: CASSRAGTDSYEQYF
CDR3 DNA: TGTGCCAGCAGCCGAGCCGGGACGGATTCCTACGAGCAGTACTTC

CDR3 length: 13
V gene: TRBV14
J gene: TRBJ2-6
clone size: .
D gene: .
CDR3 protein: CASSNTGANVLTF
CDR3 DNA: TGTGCCAGCAGCAATACTGGGGCCAACGTCCTGACTTTC

CDR3 length: 14
V gene: TRBV6-1
J gene: TRBJ1-2
clone size: .
D gene: .
CDR3 protein: CASSERWEGGGYTF
CDR3 DNA: TGTGCCAGCAGTGAAAGGTGGGAGGGCGGTGGCTACACCTTC

CDR3 length: 15
V gene: TRBV9
J gene: TRBJ2-7
clone size: .
D gene: .
CDR3 protein: CASSLRGVSIDEQYF
CDR3 DNA: TGTGCCAGCAGCCTCCGGGGAGTTTCGATTGACGAGCAGTACTTC

CDR3 length: 13
V gene: TRBV28
J gene: TRBJ1-1
clone size: .
D gene: .
CDR3 protein: CASSSPRGTEAFF
CDR3 DNA: TGTGCCAGCAGTTCCCCACGGGGCACTGAAGCTTTCTTT

CDR3 length: 13
V gene: TRBV3-1/TRBV3-2
J gene: TRBJ2-5
clone size: .
D gene: .
CDR3 protein: CASSRQRQETQYF
CDR3 DNA: TGTGCCAGCAGCCGCCAAAGGCAAGAGACCCAGTACTTC

CDR3 length: 13
V gene: TRBV7-9
J gene: TRBJ1-4
clone size: .
D gene: .
CDR3 protein: CASSSTVNEKLFF
CDR3 DNA: TGTGCCAGCAGCTCGACAGTAAATGAAAAACTGTTTTTT

CDR3 length: 15
V gene: TRBV4-2
J gene: TRBJ1-1
clone size: .
D gene: TRBD1
CDR3 protein: CASSQEYRQGGRAFF
CDR3 DNA: TGTGCCAGCAGCCAAGAGTATCGGCAGGGGGGGAGAGCTTTCTTT